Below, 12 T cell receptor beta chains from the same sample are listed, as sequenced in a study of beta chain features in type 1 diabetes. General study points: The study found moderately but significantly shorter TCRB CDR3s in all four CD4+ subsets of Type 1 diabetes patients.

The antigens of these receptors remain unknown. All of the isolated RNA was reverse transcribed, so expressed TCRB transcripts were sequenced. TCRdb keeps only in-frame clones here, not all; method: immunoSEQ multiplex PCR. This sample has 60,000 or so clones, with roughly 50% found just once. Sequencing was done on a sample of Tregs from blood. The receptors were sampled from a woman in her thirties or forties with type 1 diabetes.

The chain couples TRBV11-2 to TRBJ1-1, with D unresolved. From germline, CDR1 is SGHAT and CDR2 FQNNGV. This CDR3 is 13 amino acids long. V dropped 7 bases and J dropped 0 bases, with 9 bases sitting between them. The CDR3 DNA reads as TGTGCCAGCACCCCGGGTGTGAACACTGAAGCTTTCTTT. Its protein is CASTPGVNTEAFF.

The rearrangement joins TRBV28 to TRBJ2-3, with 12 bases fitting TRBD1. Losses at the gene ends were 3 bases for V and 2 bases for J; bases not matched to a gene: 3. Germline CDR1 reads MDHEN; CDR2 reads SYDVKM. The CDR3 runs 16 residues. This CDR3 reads CASSFGTGGPTDTQYF. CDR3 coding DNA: TGTGCCAGCAGTTTCGGGACAGGGGGCCCCACAGATACGCAGTATTTT. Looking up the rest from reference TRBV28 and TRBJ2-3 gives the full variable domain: DVKVTQSSRYLVKRTGEKVFLECVQDMDHENMFWYRQDPGLGLRLIYFSYDVKMKEKGDIPEGYSVSREKKERFSLILESASTNQTSMYLCASSFGTGGPTDTQYFGPGTRLTVL.

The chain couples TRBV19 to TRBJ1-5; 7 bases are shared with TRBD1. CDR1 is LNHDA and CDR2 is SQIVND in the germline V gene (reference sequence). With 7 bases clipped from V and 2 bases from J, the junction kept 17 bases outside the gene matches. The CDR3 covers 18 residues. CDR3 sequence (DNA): TGTGCCAGTACTACCGGGGACAGATCCTGGCAGGGCAATCAGCCCCAGCATTTT. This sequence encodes CASTTGDRSWQGNQPQHF.

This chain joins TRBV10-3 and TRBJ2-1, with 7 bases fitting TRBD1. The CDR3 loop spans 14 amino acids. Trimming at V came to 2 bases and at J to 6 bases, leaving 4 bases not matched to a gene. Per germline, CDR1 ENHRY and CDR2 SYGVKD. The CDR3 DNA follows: TGTGCCATCAGTGAGCCCAACAGGGGCAATGAGCAGTTCTTC. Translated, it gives CAISEPNRGNEQFF.

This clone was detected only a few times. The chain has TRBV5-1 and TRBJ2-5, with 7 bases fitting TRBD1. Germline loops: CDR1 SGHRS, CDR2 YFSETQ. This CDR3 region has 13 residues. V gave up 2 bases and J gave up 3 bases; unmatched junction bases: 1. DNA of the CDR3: TGCGCCAGCAGCTTAGGGACAGAAGAGACCCAGTACTTC. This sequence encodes CASSLGTEETQYF.

CDR3 in amino acids: CASSLVGDTYNEQFF. The CDR3 DNA reads as TGCGCCAGCAGCTTGGTGGGGGACACCTACAATGAGCAGTTCTTC. The chain employs TRBV5-1 and TRBJ2-1; a possible D gene is TRBD1 (6 bases). Germline CDR1 is SGHRS and CDR2 is YFSETQ. V gave up 0 bases and J gave up 2 bases, with 9 bases separating them. The CDR3 contains 15 residues.

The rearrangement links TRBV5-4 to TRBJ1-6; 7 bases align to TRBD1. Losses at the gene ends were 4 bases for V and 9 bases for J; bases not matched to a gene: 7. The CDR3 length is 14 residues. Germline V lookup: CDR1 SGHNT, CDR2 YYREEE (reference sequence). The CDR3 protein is CASSATGYRSPLHF. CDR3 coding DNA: TGTGCCAGCAGCGCGACAGGGTACCGTTCACCCCTCCACTTT.

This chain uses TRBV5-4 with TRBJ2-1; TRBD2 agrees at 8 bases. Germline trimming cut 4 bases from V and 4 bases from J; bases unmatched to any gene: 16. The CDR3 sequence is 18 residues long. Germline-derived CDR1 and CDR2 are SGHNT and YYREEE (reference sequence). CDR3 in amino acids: CASSPMSGAGGSYNEQFF. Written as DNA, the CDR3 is TGTGCCAGCAGCCCTATGTCTGGGGCGGGGGGATCTTACAATGAGCAGTTCTTC.

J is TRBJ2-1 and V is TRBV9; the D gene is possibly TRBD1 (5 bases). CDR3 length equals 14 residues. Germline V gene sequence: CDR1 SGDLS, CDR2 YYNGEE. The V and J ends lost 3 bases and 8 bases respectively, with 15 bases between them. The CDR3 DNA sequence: TGTGCCAGCAGCGCGACATCCCAGGGCTATGAGCAGTTCTTC. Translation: CASSATSQGYEQFF.

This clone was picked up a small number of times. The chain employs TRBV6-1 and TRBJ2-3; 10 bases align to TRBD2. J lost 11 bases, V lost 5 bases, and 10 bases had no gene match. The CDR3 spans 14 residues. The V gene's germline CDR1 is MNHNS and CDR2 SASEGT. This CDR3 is CASSYGLAVGGQYF. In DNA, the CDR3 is TGTGCCAGCAGTTATGGACTAGCGGTGGGGGGGCAGTATTTT.

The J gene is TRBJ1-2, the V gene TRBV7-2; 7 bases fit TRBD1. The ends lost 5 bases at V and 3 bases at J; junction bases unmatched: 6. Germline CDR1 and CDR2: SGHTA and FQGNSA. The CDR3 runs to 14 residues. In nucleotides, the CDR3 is TGTGCCAGCAGCCCAGGGGGGTCGGACTATGGCTACACCTTC. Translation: CASSPGGSDYGYTF.

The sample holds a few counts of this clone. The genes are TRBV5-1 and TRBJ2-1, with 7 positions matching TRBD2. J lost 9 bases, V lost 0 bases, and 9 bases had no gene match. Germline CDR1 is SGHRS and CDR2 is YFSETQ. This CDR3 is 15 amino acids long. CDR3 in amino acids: CASSLAGTTSFEQFF. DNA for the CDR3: TGCGCCAGCAGCTTGGCCGGGACTACAAGCTTTGAGCAGTTCTTC.